The 14 T cell receptor beta chains below come from one sample, sequenced in a study of identical twins. TCRdb re-called the 5' RACE reads with MiXCR, one entry per CDR3 protein. The table lists roughly 1,500,000 distinct CDR3 sequences, more than 30% of them singletons, with more than 0.25% in the top ten. The sequencing sample was made of cord blood. The receptors shown here come from a newborn girl in good health.

In regard to this clonotype: A much more abundant neighbour one base away suggests this may be a read error. This chain links TRBV29-1 with TRBJ2-3; D might be TRBD2 (6 bases). This CDR3 is 13 amino acids long. V lost 8 bases and J lost 0, with 12 bases in between. The germline gives CDR1 SQVTM, CDR2 ANQGSEA. The CDR3 here is CSMSSGSTDTQYF. DNA of the CDR3: TGCAGCATGTCCAGCGGGAGCACAGATACGCAGTATTTT.

For this clonotype: A much larger clonotype is one base distant, so this may be a read error. The CDR3 loop reads CASSQDQRGRANEQFF. The CDR3 nucleotides are TGTGCCAGCAGCCAAGATCAACGCGGGAGGGCCAATGAGCAGTTCTTC. The chain carries TRBV4-2 and TRBJ2-1; 9 bases fit TRBD2. Germline V gives CDR1 LGHNA, CDR2 YNFKEQ. V trimming: 0 bases; J trimming: 6 bases; junction bases outside the gene matches: 6. The CDR3 is 16 amino acids.

This clonotype turned up a few times. The chain is built from TRBV24-1 and TRBJ1-2; 8 bases match TRBD1. The CDR3 length is 15 residues. Germline V gene sequence: CDR1 KGHDR, CDR2 SFDVKD. With V trimmed by 3 bases and J by 8 bases, 10 bases remained unmatched. Here the CDR3 DNA reads TGTGCCACCAGTGATGACCTGGACAGGGTAAGAGGCTACACCTTC. Translation gives CATSDDLDRVRGYTF.

The rearrangement links TRBV4-1 to TRBJ1-4; perhaps TRBD1 as D (5 bases). The CDR3 sequence is 15 residues long. CDR1 and CDR2 from the germline V gene are MGHRA and YSYEKL. Trimming shortened V by 0 bases and J by 7 bases, and 12 bases separated the two germline ends. CDR3 nucleotides: TGCGCCAGCAGCCAAGACGCGGCAGGGTTTGAAAAACTGTTTTTT. It encodes CASSQDAAGFEKLFF.

This clonotype has a count of ten or more. The chain couples TRBV29-1 to TRBJ2-3; 7 bases are shared with TRBD1. There are 15 residues in the CDR3. From germline, CDR1 is SQVTM and CDR2 ANQGSEA. V shed 6 bases, J shed 1 base, and the junction held 10 bases outside the gene matches. The CDR3 sequence is CSVAFRGKGTDTQYF. The CDR3, as DNA: TGCAGCGTAGCCTTCAGGGGGAAAGGCACAGATACGCAGTATTTT.

V usage is TRBV20-1 and J usage is TRBJ1-2; the match to TRBD1 covers 7 bases. V gave up 3 bases and J gave up 5 bases; unmatched junction bases: 15. The germline V gene encodes CDR1 DFQATT and CDR2 SNEGSKA (reference sequence). The CDR3 contains 16 residues. The CDR3 reads CSASPMGQSPTYGYTF. CDR3 coding DNA: TGCAGTGCTAGCCCTATGGGACAGAGCCCCACTTATGGCTACACCTTC.

V usage is TRBV20-1 and J usage is TRBJ2-4; D gene unclear. Trimming took 7 bases from V and 1 from J, leaving 11 bases between them. The germline CDR1 and CDR2 sequences are DFQATT and SNEGSKA (reference sequence). CDR3 size: 13 residues. The CDR3 reads CSVMGRAKNIQYF. CDR3 coding DNA: TGCAGTGTCATGGGCAGGGCCAAAAACATTCAGTACTTC.

This clonotype appeared a few times. This chain joins TRBV20-1 and TRBJ1-5; 8 bases are a match to TRBD1. The trim removed 2 bases at V and 1 base at J, leaving 4 bases unmatched. In germline, CDR1 is DFQATT, CDR2 SNEGSKA (reference sequence). The CDR3 totals 15 residues. The CDR3 nucleotides read TGCAGTGCTAGAAAGACAGGGGCCAGCAATCAGCCCCAGCATTTT. As protein: CSARKTGASNQPQHF.

This clonotype was detected a few times. V gene TRBV18 combines with J gene TRBJ1-2, with a possible D match to TRBD1 (5 bases). This CDR3 comprises 13 residues. Germline V CDR1 and CDR2: KGHSH, LQKENI. V gave up 0 bases and J gave up 6 bases, with 8 bases separating them. CDR3 sequence reads: CASSPPGVNGYTF. The CDR3 region has the DNA TGTGCCAGCTCACCACCAGGGGTAAATGGCTACACCTTC.

Concerning this clonotype itself: At one boundary the junction diverges from the germline segment, which might be a read error. The chain joins TRBV5-1 to TRBJ2-7; 7 bases line up with TRBD1. Germline V gene lookup returns CDR1 SGHRS and CDR2 YFSETQ. The CDR3 has 16 amino acids. In nucleotides, the CDR3 is TGCGCCAGCAGCTCCTCGACAGGGAGTGTGACCTACGGGCAGTACTTC. Translating gives CASSSSTGSVTYGQYF.

The CDR3 nucleotides are TGCCGGACTCTTTTAAAAGGACTTAGCACAGATACGCAGTATTTT. Translating it yields CRTLLKGLSTDTQYF. The chain is built from TRBV20-1 and TRBJ2-3, with D possibly being TRBD2 (5 bases). The CDR3 spans 15 residues. Looked up from germline, CDR1 is DFQATT and CDR2 is SNEGSKA (reference sequence).

The V call is TRBV19, the J call TRBJ1-4; the D gene is possibly TRBD1 (5 bases). CDR1 LNHDA and CDR2 SQIVND come from the germline V gene (reference sequence). Trimming removed 5 bases at V and 11 bases at J, with 12 bases between. This CDR3 is built from 12 residues. The CDR3 spells CASSPGTRKLFF. CDR3 in DNA: TGTGCCAGTAGTCCCGGGACGAGGAAACTGTTTTTT.

Ten or more counts support this clonotype. CDR3 region: CSVEVSGNGYTF. The CDR3 region has the DNA TGCAGCGTTGAAGTTTCAGGCAATGGCTACACCTTC. The V call is TRBV29-1, the J call TRBJ1-2; unclear D gene. Germline CDR1 reads SQVTM; CDR2 reads ANQGSEA. V lost 1 base to trimming and J lost 6 bases, with 9 bases between them. The CDR3 runs 12 residues.

A remark on this clonotype: A read error is possible here, since a much larger clone lies one base away. The chain has TRBV12-3 or TRBV12-4 and TRBJ2-1; D is ambiguous. This CDR3 is 14 amino acids long. Trimming cost V 3 bases and J 7 bases, with 13 bases left between them. In DNA form, the CDR3 reads TGTGCCAGCAGTTTCGGGTCCGTGAGGAATGAGCAGTTCTTC. This sequence encodes CASSFGSVRNEQFF.